This record concerns one T cell receptor (beta chain) sequence. The antigen is undetermined. The CDR3 loop spans 19 amino acids. CDR1 and CDR2 from the germline V gene are SEHNR and FQNEAQ (reference sequence). V was trimmed by 5 bases and J by 4 bases, leaving 27 bases between them. Stated treatment: oral pan-JAK inhibitor, 5-10 mg twice daily. From alopecia areata patients, lesional scalp punch biopsies and peripheral blood were collected. RNA was extracted and reverse transcribed into cDNA as the sequencing template. Clones were read by immunoSEQ multiplex PCR, and TCRdb kept only the in-frame ones, dropping some. The sample includes fewer than 110,000 clones, about nine tenths seen only once; the top ten take roughly 10%. These data belong to a study of CD8+ T cells in alopecia areata. Study in general: Treated patients received severity scores based on the percentage of scalp area affected. Study findings and constraints: With tofacitinib ongoing, many expanded lesional clones persisted in both scalp and blood.

This sequence originates from a human donor with alopecia areata. This chain links TRBV7-9 with TRBJ2-1, with D possibly being TRBD2 (6 bases). This material consisted of CD8+ T cells sorted from blood, taken at roughly week 30, from a patient treated with tofacitinib. The CDR3 loop is CASSPGTPGGNIGYNEQFF. CDR3 sequence (DNA): TGTGCCAGCAGCCCGGGGACCCCAGGAGGGAACATAGGGTACAATGAGCAGTTCTTC.